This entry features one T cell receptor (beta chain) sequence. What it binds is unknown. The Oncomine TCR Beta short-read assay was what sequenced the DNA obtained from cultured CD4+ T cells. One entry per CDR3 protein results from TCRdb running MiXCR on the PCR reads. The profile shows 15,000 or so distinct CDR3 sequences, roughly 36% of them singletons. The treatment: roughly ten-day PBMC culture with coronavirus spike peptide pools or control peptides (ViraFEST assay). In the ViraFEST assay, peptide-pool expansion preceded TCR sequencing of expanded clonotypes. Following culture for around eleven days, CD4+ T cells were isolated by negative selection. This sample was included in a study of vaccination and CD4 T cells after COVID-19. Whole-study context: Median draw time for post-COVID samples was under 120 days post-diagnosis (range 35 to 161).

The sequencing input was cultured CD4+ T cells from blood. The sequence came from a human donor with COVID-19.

CDR3: CASSQVGSYEQYF. CDR3 sequence (DNA): TGTGCCAGCAGCCAAGTAGGTAGCTACGAGCAGTACTTC. The rearrangement links TRBV11-2 to TRBJ2-7; no firm D call. CDR1 and CDR2 (germline): SGHAT, FQNNGV. The length of the CDR3 is 13 residues. Trimming removed 5 bases from V and 3 bases from J, with 11 bases in between.